The next 9 T cell receptor beta chains were all read from a single sample in a study of T cell repertoires in cytomegalovirus infection. TCRdb passed the reads through MiXCR, listing each CDR3 protein once. The table lists roughly 230,000 distinct CDR3 sequences, roughly an eighth of them singletons. Sequencing input: PBMCs. All receptors come from a human donor in good health (CMV status not recorded). Some clones in this sample may be carry-over from other donors' samples.

The sample holds a few counts of this clonotype. The gene calls are TRBV11-3 and TRBJ2-1; 9 bases match TRBD2. Germline-derived CDR1 and CDR2 are SGHNT and YENEEA. V lost 3 bases to trimming and J lost 0 bases; unmatched junction nucleotides: 3. The CDR3 spans 16 residues. The CDR3 sequence: CASSFLAGVSYNEQFF. In DNA, the CDR3 is TGTGCCAGCAGCTTCTTAGCGGGGGTCTCCTACAATGAGCAGTTCTTC.

The DNA of the CDR3 is TGTGCCAGCAGTGCATACAGGGGGACGGGAGGCTACACCTTC. As protein: CASSAYRGTGGYTF. V gene TRBV2 combines with J gene TRBJ1-2; 8 bases agree with TRBD1. The CDR3 is 14 residues long. J gave up 8 bases and V 4 bases, and 9 bases lay outside the gene matches. Germline V gene lookup returns CDR1 SNHLY and CDR2 FYNNEI.

This chain connects TRBV12-3 or TRBV12-4 to TRBJ2-7; 8 bases are a match to TRBD1. V gave up 6 bases and J gave up 9 bases; unmatched junction bases: 13. The CDR3 loop spans 14 amino acids. CDR3 coding DNA: TGTGCCAGCAGGGGACAGGCGGCCTACGAGCGGCAGTACTTC. It encodes CASRGQAAYERQYF.

This clonotype was recorded many times. The V gene is TRBV28, the J gene TRBJ1-1; 9 bases are a match to TRBD1. Germline V gene lookup returns CDR1 MDHEN and CDR2 SYDVKM. This CDR3 comprises 14 residues. V gave up 5 bases and J gave up 10 bases; unmatched junction bases: 11. DNA for the CDR3: TGTGCCAGCAGTCCCCCGCGGACAGGGGCCTCAGCTTTCTTT. It codes for CASSPPRTGASAFF.

As for this clonotype: A read error may explain this, as a much larger clone is one base away. Because it lacks the conserved phenylalanine or tryptophan at the end, this CDR3 is likely a read error. The genes are TRBV10-3 and TRBJ2-2, with TRBD2 matching over 11 bases. Unmatched junction bases numbered 8, after V lost 10 bases and J lost 7 bases. The CDR3 loop spans 14 amino acids. Germline CDR1 is ENHRY and CDR2 is SYGVKD. Written as DNA, the CDR3 is TGTGCCACGCTAGCGGGAGGTTCGGTCGGGGAGCTGTTTGTT. This codes for CATLAGGSVGELFV.

This clonotype was counted a few times. The chain carries TRBV5-1 and TRBJ2-7; D call uncertain. The CDR3 runs to 16 residues. Trimming removed 0 bases at V and 6 bases at J, with 19 bases between. Germline V lookup: CDR1 SGHRS, CDR2 YFSETQ. Here the CDR3 reads CASSLAAGPVPTEQYF. CDR3 coding DNA: TGCGCCAGCAGCTTGGCCGCCGGTCCAGTTCCTACCGAGCAGTACTTC.

The sample holds a few counts of this clonotype. The rearrangement uses TRBV5-1 and TRBJ2-1, with 16 bases identical to TRBD2. The CDR3 is 17 residues long. V trimming: 4 bases; J trimming: 10 bases; junction bases outside the gene matches: 11. Germline V gene sequence: CDR1 SGHRS, CDR2 YFSETQ. In DNA form, the CDR3 reads TGCGCCAGCAGCCCCGGGACTAGCGGGAGGGGGCTCTACGAGCAGTTCTTC. This sequence encodes CASSPGTSGRGLYEQFF.

At least ten counts were recorded for this clonotype. The chain couples TRBV7-3 to TRBJ2-3; perhaps D is TRBD1 or TRBD2 (6 bases each). CDR3 length equals 15 residues. The germline CDR1 and CDR2 sequences are SGHTA and FQGTGA. The V end lost 5 bases, the J end lost 9 bases, and 21 bases lay between the germline ends. CDR3 in amino acids: CASSTGTATQGTQYF. The DNA of the CDR3 is TGTGCCAGCAGCACCGGGACTGCAACTCAGGGGACGCAGTATTTT. Based on the CDR3 plus reference TRBV7-3 and TRBJ2-3, the full variable domain is GAGVSQTPSNKVTEKGKYVELRCDPISGHTALYWYRQSLGQGPEFLIYFQGTGAADDSGLPNDRFFAVRPEGSVSTLKIQRTERGDSAVYLCASSTGTATQGTQYFGPGTRLTVL.

This clonotype was seen repeatedly, ten times or more. The chain has TRBV19 and TRBJ2-5, with D possibly called TRBD1 or TRBD2 (6 bases each). Trimming shortened V by 6 bases and J by 0 bases, and 11 bases separated the two germline ends. The CDR3 runs to 14 residues. The germline V gene encodes CDR1 LNHDA and CDR2 SQIVND (reference sequence). The CDR3 protein is CASSLGGDQETQYF. The CDR3 DNA reads as TGTGCCAGTAGCCTCGGGGGCGACCAAGAGACCCAGTACTTC.